The 3 T cell receptor beta chains below all came from one sample that was sequenced in a study of early T cells in non-severe SARS-CoV-2 infection. MiXCR was run by TCRdb on the 5' RACE reads, yielding one entry per CDR3 protein. Here the sample spans around 64,000 distinct CDR3 sequences, 10% to 15% being singletons. Material: whole blood. Receptor source: an adult who was a healthcare worker with PCR-confirmed SARS-CoV-2 infection or an uninfected control (not recorded which).

This clonotype was recorded many times. The rearrangement joins TRBV11-2 to TRBJ2-3; no firm D call. The V gene lost 0 bases and the J gene lost 7 bases, with 8 bases spanning the gap. Per the germline V gene, CDR1 is SGHAT and CDR2 is FQNNGV. The CDR3 extends over 13 amino acids. The CDR3 DNA sequence: TGTGCCAGCAGCTTAGATCGGCTCTATACGCAGTATTTT. Its protein product is CASSLDRLYTQYF.

V and J are TRBV7-9 and TRBJ2-6, with 8 bases fitting TRBD1. CDR3 length equals 16 residues. Per germline, CDR1 SEHNR and CDR2 FQNEAQ (reference sequence). The V and J ends lost 4 bases and 4 bases, in that order; junction bases with no gene match: 6. CDR3 sequence reads: CASSSTGGWGANVLTF. The DNA of the CDR3 is TGTGCCAGCAGCTCCACAGGGGGATGGGGGGCCAACGTCCTGACTTTC.

This clonotype was detected many times. The rearrangement joins TRBV4-1 to TRBJ1-1; D is undetermined. CDR3 length equals 18 residues. Trimming left V 0 bases short and J 2 bases short, with 19 bases between. Germline V CDR1 and CDR2: MGHRA, YSYEKL. CDR3 coding DNA: TGCGCCAGCAGCCAAGATCGGGCCAGGCAAATTGCTAACACTGAAGCTTTCTTT. Translated: CASSQDRARQIANTEAFF.